This T cell receptor (beta chain) originates from a study of T-cell reconstitution after alpha-beta-depleted transplantation in children (dated by TCRdb to 2016 to 2017). As for the study more broadly: The study quantitatively tracked T-cell immune reconstitution after TCRalphabeta/CD19-depleted allogeneic hematopoietic cell transplantation in children using TCR repertoire profiling.

The treatment or condition label of this sample denotes: allogeneic hematopoietic cell transplantation with graft depleted of TCRalphabeta T cells and CD19 B cells. Transplant recipients were children who received TCRalphabeta/CD19-depleted allogeneic hematopoietic cell grafts. The protocol used for the library was PCR. TCRdb records Illumina HiSeq 2500 as the sequencer. Molecular barcoding was employed in the preparation of TCR libraries, with unique molecular identifiers being used to normalize TCRbeta repertoire quantification. Using fastp trimming at Q25 and MiXCR clonotype assembly, TCRdb reanalyzed the public sequencing data and kept in-frame beta chains. Every CDR3 protein is listed once, alongside the most common genes and DNA of its rows. Recorded for this sample are about 500,000 distinct CDR3 sequences; 9.5% to 12% of them occurred a single time. Less than 15% of the sample lies in the top ten.

There are 18 amino acids in the CDR3, from cysteine to phenylalanine inclusive. The only DNA kept is the CDR3, 54 bases in frame from the first base. What the research found in general, with its limitations: In some patients, high TCRbeta diversity at day 60 was attributed to recipient T cells and intrathymic progenitors that had survived conditioning. The apparently early alphabetaT-cell count recovery about two months after transplant was reportedly dependent on only several hundred rapidly expanded clones derived from non-depleted graft cells. Over subsequent months, a decline in hyperexpanded clone frequencies was noted, and after one year, T-cell counts and TCRbeta diversity were mostly ascribed to newly produced T cells.

In its sample, this clonotype was seen a few times. Its antigen is not yet known. Base qualities were left out, and no much larger clone turns up one base away. This receptor chain uses TRBV21-1 and TRBJ2-3; the DNA was not compared with TRBD2, the D call given in the table. TRBV21-1 is a pseudogene. This sample comprised PBMCs, mostly from graft donor cells, obtained 180 days after TCRalphabeta/CD19-depleted stem cell transplant. The sequence was obtained from a female patient aged 2-10 years who had a stem cell transplant for aplastic anemia, so the T cells may come from the graft donor. CDR3 protein: CASSKETTSGDRPDTQYF. The sequenced DNA: TGTGCCAGCAGCAAAGAGACGACTAGCGGAGATCGACCAGATACGCAGTATTTT.